Sequencing of this T cell receptor beta chain was carried out in a study of T-cell reconstitution after alpha-beta-depleted transplantation in children. It was with unique molecular identifiers that the TCRbeta library was prepared. TCRdb called the PCR reads again in MiXCR, with one record for every CDR3 protein. Of some 640,000 distinct CDR3 sequences listed, approximately 16% are singletons. In this sample, this clonotype turned up many times. With 6 bases clipped from V and 1 base from J, the junction kept 7 bases outside the gene matches. This CDR3 has 15 residues. CDR1 and CDR2 (germline): MNHNS, SASEGT.

This material consisted of PBMCs from the stem cell graft donor, taken from the stem cell graft. This sequence joins TRBV6-1 and TRBJ1-1, with TRBD1 identical over 8 bases. The sequence derives from a human donor who donated a stem cell graft to a child with acute myeloid leukemia. CDR3 region: CASSRQGSGNTEAFF. In DNA form, the CDR3 reads TGTGCCAGCAGCCGACAGGGGTCGGGGAACACTGAAGCTTTCTTT.